This TCR beta chain is drawn from a study of blood T cells in healthy people across ages. In the case of this clonotype: Its cognate antigen is unknown. A junction boundary mismatches the germline segment, possibly from a read error.

Study-level points and caveats: TCR beta diversity per million T cells fell roughly linearly with age.

Alongside a J-beta primer mix, a sample-barcoded 5' primer served in a second PCR lasting about 6 to 12 cycles. TCRdb recomputed calls from the 5' RACE reads with MiXCR, one row per CDR3 protein. In the table there are more than 800,000 distinct CDR3 sequences, more than 35% of which are singletons. Isolated per sample were at least 6 million PBMCs. There are 14 residues in the CDR3. CDR1 LNHNV and CDR2 YYDKDF come from the germline V gene (reference sequence). The sequence came from a woman in her sixties in good health. The V call is TRBV15, the J call TRBJ2-3; D gene ambiguous. Sample: blood. CDR3 nucleotide sequence: TGTGTCACCAGCAGAGTTCCGGGCACAGATACGCAGTATTTT. The encoded protein is CVTSRVPGTDTQYF. The variable domain in full, completed from reference TRBV15 and TRBJ2-3, reads DAMVIQNPRYQVTQFGKPVTLSCSQTLNHNVMYWYQQKSSQAPKLLFHYYDKDFNNEADTPDNFQSRRPNTSFCFLDIRSPGLGDTAMYLCVTSRVPGTDTQYFGPGTRLTVL.